The 11 T cell receptor beta chains in this list originate from one sample, sequenced in a study of CD8+CD57+ T cells in acquired aplastic anemia. Those patients picked for sequencing had displayed CD8+CD57+ cell expansion on flow cytometry. CDR3 and TCR beta VDJ profiling relied on a genomic DNA template. TCRdb used MiXCR to reprocess the reads, holding one entry per CDR3 protein. This sample carries 190,000 or so distinct CDR3 sequences, approximately 52% of them seen once, and the ten largest clones take 1.8%. Source material: sorted CD4+, CD8+, or CD8+CD57+ T cells (not recorded which) from PBMCs. These receptor sequences come from a human donor with aplastic anemia.

With regard to this clonotype: At one end, the junction sequence differs from germline, possibly due to a read error. The chain is built from TRBV19 and TRBJ1-1; D is unresolved. Germline loops: CDR1 LNHDA, CDR2 SQIVND (reference sequence). This CDR3 is 10 amino acids long. The CDR3: CASSMAEGFF. The DNA for the CDR3 is TGTGCCAGTAGTATGGCGGAAGGTTTCTTT.

This clonotype was seen a few times. A much larger clone is a single base away; this may be a read error. The CDR3 is CAGRLGETQYF. DNA for the CDR3: TGTGCCGGCAGACTAGGGGAGACCCAGTACTTC. The V and J genes are TRBV6-4 and TRBJ2-5; weak D call: TRBD2 (6 bases). The CDR3 covers 11 residues. CDR1 and CDR2 (germline): MRHNA, SNTAGT.

The chain combines TRBV10-3 with TRBJ2-1, with 9 bases aligning to TRBD2. Looked up from germline, CDR1 is ENHRY and CDR2 is SYGVKD. V lost 3 bases to trimming and J lost 6 bases; unmatched junction nucleotides: 6. The CDR3 runs to 15 residues. CDR3 DNA: TGTGCCATCAGTGATACCTTAGCGGGGGTCAATGAGCAGTTCTTC. This sequence encodes CAISDTLAGVNEQFF.

The chain has TRBV24-1 and TRBJ2-2; either TRBD1 or TRBD2 may fit D (5 bases each). Germline CDR1 KGHDR, CDR2 SFDVKD. The CDR3 consists of 16 residues. Trimming removed 3 bases from V and 4 bases from J, with 14 bases in between. The CDR3 region is CATSDAGAGVTGELFF. DNA for the CDR3: TGTGCCACCAGTGATGCCGGGGCGGGCGTCACCGGGGAGCTGTTTTTT.

This clonotype was seen at least ten times. The V call is TRBV20-1, the J call TRBJ2-5, with D tentatively TRBD1 or TRBD2 (7 bases each). The CDR3 length is 15 residues. Looked up from germline, CDR1 is DFQATT and CDR2 is SNEGSKA (reference sequence). V was trimmed by 3 bases and J by 3 bases, leaving 17 bases between them. CDR3 protein: CSARDAGDSKETQYF. CDR3 nucleotides: TGCAGTGCTAGGGACGCGGGGGACAGTAAAGAGACCCAGTACTTC.

The gene calls are TRBV20-1 and TRBJ2-3, with a possible D match to TRBD2 (7 bases). Germline V gene data show CDR1 as DFQATT and CDR2 as SNEGSKA (reference sequence). The V end lost 6 bases, the J end lost 2 bases, and 12 bases lay between the germline ends. This CDR3 has 13 residues. The CDR3 here is CSAGGGATDTQYF. The CDR3 coding sequence is TGCAGTGCGGGAGGGGGGGCCACAGATACGCAGTATTTT.

Points on this clonotype: A read error may account for a junction end that differs from germline. The genes are TRBV10-3 and TRBJ2-5; 11 bases are shared with TRBD2. The CDR3 loop spans 16 amino acids. CDR1 and CDR2 from the germline V gene are ENHRY and SYGVKD. CDR3 in amino acids: CASSYSSGRPQETQYF. The CDR3 DNA reads as TGTGCCAGCAGTTACTCTAGCGGGAGGCCCCAAGAGACCCAGTACTTC.

Ten or more counts support this clonotype. The chain couples TRBV9 to TRBJ2-3; 15 bases map to TRBD2. Germline assignment: CDR1 SGDLS and CDR2 YYNGEE. Trimming at V came to 0 bases and at J to 6 bases, leaving 5 bases not matched to a gene. This CDR3 is 17 amino acids long. CDR3: CASSVGWTSGRVDTQYF. The DNA of the CDR3 is TGTGCCAGCAGCGTAGGATGGACTAGCGGGAGGGTTGATACGCAGTATTTT.

Remarks on this clonotype: A read error may be the cause here, since a much bigger clone is one base away. The V and J genes are TRBV10-3 and TRBJ1-2; weak D call: TRBD1 (5 bases). Germline V gene data show CDR1 as ENHRY and CDR2 as SYGVKD. This CDR3 region has 14 residues. The CDR3 protein is CASSPRGPFWGCTF. The CDR3 region has the DNA TGTGCCAGCAGTCCACGTGGACCCTTTTGGGGCTGCACCTTC.

The sample holds many counts of this clonotype. V gene TRBV20-1 combines with J gene TRBJ2-7; D is ambiguous. The V end was cut by 4 bases, the J end by 4 bases, with 11 bases between. CDR1 is DFQATT, CDR2 SNEGSKA, per germline (reference sequence). There are 12 residues in the CDR3. The chain's CDR3 is CSANRDGYEQYF. The DNA of the CDR3 is TGCAGTGCTAACCGCGACGGTTACGAGCAGTACTTC.

The CDR3 coding sequence is TGCAGTGCTAGAGATGGGCGATGGGGTAGCAATCAGCCCCAGCATTTT. Translated: CSARDGRWGSNQPQHF. The rearrangement uses TRBV20-1 and TRBJ1-5; D is undetermined. Germline values: CDR1 DFQATT, CDR2 SNEGSKA (reference sequence). The CDR3 consists of 16 residues. V lost 0 bases and J lost 0, with 12 bases in between.